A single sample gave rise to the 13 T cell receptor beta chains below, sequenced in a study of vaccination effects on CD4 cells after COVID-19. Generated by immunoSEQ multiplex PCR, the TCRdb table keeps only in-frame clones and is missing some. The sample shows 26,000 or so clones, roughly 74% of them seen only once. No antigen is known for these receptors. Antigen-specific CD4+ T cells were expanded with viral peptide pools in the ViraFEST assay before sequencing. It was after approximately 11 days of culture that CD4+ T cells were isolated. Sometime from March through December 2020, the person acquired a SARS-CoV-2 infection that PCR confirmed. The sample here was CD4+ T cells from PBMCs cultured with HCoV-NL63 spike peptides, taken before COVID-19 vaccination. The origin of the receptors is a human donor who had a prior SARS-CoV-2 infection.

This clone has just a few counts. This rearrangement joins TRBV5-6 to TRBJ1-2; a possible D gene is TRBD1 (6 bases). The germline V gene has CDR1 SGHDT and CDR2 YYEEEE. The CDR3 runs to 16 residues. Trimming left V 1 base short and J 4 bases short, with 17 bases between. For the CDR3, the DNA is TGTGCCAGCAGCTTGTGGGGGAGACAGGTCTTCTATGGCTACACCTTC. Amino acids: CASSLWGRQVFYGYTF.

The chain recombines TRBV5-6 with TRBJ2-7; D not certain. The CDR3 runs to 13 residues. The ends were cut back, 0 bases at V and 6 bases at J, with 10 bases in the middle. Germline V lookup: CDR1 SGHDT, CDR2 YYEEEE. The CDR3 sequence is CASSLGVFLEQYF. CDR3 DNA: TGTGCCAGCAGCTTGGGAGTGTTTCTCGAGCAGTACTTC.

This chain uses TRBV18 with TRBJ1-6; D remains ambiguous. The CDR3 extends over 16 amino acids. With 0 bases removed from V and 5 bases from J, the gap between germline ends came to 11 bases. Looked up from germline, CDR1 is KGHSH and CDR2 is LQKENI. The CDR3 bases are TGTGCCAGCTCACCACCGGGCCTCTATCATAATTCACCCCTCCACTTT. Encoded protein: CASSPPGLYHNSPLHF. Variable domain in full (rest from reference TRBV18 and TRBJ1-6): NAGVMQNPRHLVRRRGQEARLRCSPMKGHSHVYWYRQLPEEGLKFMVYLQKENIIDESGMPKERFSAEFPKEGPSILRIQQVVRGDSAAYFCASSPPGLYHNSPLHFGNGTRLTVT.

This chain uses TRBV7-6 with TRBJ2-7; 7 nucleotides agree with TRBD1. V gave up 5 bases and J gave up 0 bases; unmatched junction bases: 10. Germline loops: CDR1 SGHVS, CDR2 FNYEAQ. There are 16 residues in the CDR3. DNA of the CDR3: TGTGCCAGCAGCCCCCGGGACAGCTACCTCTCCTACGAGCAGTACTTC. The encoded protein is CASSPRDSYLSYEQYF.

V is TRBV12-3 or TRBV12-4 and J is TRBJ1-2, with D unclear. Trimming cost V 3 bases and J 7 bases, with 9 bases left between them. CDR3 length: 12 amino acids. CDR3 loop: CASSFSGFGYTF. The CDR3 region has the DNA TGTGCCAGCAGTTTTTCAGGATTTGGCTACACCTTC.

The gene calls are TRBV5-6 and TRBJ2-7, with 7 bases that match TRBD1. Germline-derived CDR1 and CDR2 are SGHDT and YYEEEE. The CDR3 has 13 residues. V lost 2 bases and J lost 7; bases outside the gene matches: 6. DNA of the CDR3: TGTGCCAGCAGCTTTGACAGGGCAGGAGAGCAGTACTTC. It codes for CASSFDRAGEQYF.

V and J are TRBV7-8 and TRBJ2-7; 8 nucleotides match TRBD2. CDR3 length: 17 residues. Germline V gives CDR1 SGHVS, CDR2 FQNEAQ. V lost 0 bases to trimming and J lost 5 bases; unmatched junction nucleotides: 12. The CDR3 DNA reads TGTGCCAGCAGCTTAGCCCTTAGCGGGAAGGCAAAGCACGAGCAGTACTTC. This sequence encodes CASSLALSGKAKHEQYF.

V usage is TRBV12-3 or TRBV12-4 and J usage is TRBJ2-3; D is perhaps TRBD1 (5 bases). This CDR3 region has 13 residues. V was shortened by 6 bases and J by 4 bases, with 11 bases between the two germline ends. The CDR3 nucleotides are TGTGCCAGCAGGCCGACAGTCTCAGATACGCAGTATTTT. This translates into CASRPTVSDTQYF.

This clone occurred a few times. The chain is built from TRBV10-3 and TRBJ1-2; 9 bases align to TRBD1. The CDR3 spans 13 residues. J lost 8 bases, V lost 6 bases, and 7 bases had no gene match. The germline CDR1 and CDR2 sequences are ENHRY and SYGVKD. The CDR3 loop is CAISPGQGNGYTF. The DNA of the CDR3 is TGTGCCATCAGCCCGGGACAGGGAAACGGCTACACCTTC.

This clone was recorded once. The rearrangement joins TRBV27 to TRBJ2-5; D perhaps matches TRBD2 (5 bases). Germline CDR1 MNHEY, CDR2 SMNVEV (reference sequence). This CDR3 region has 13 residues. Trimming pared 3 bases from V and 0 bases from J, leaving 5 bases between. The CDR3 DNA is TGTGCCAGCAGTTTGAGGGACCAAGAGACCCAGTACTTC. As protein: CASSLRDQETQYF.

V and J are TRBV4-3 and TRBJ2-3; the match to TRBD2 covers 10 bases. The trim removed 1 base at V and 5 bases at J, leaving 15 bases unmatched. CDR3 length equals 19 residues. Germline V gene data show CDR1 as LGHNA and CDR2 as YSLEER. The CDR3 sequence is CASSQAFSSGSGFIDTQYF. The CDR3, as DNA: TGCGCCAGCAGCCAAGCGTTCTCTAGCGGGAGCGGTTTCATAGATACGCAGTATTTT.

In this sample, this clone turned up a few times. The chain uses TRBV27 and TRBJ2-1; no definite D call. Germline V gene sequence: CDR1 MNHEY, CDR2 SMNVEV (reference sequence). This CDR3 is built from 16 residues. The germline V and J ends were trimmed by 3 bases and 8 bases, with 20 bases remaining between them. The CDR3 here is CASSLLSVDPYDEQFF. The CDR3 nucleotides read TGTGCCAGCAGTTTGTTATCTGTGGACCCGTATGATGAGCAGTTCTTC.

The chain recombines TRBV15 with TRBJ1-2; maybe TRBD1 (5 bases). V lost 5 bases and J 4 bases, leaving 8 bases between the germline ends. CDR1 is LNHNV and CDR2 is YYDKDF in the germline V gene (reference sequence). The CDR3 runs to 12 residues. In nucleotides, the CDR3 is TGTGCCACCAGCGGGGCAGGCTATGGCTACACCTTC. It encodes CATSGAGYGYTF.